The rows below give T cell receptor beta chains drawn from one sample of a study of identifying expanded T cells in peripheral blood. Method: immunoSEQ multiplex PCR; TCRdb's copy keeps in-frame clones and lacks some. The sample lists under 100,000 clones, around 84% occurring once. What was sequenced was blood. Every receptor here comes from a person aged 18-70 years in good health. The CDR3 runs from the conserved cysteine through the conserved F or W. A D gene is named only where the DNA matches it firmly. Clone size is stated in some rows and not others, as once, few, many or a class when expanded.

cdr3_nt	cdr3_aa	j_call	d_call	v_call	clone_size
TGTGCCAGCTCACGGGAAGGGGAGTATAATTCACCCCTCCACTTT	CASSREGEYNSPLHF	TRBJ1-6	NA	TRBV18	NA
TGTGCCAGCGGAGATAGCACAGATACGCAGTATTTT	CASGDSTDTQYF	TRBJ2-3	NA	TRBV11-3	NA
TGTGCCAGCAGTTACAGGGAGGGCCAGCCCCAGCATTTT	CASSYREGQPQHF	TRBJ1-5	NA	TRBV6-5	NA
TGTGCCAGCAGCTCCATGGGGGTAGGGGTAACCTATGGCTACACCTTC	CASSSMGVGVTYGYTF	TRBJ1-2	NA	TRBV11-2	NA
TGTGCCAGCAGAAACAGGGGGCGGTATGAAAAACTGTTTTTT	CASRNRGRYEKLFF	TRBJ1-4	TRBD1	TRBV27	NA
TGTGCCAGCAGTTACTCAAATACGCAGTATTTT	CASSYSNTQYF	TRBJ2-3	NA	TRBV2	NA
TGTGCCAGCAGCTTAGGGGGGTCAGGTGGCTACACCTTC	CASSLGGSGGYTF	TRBJ1-2	NA	TRBV7-3	NA
TGTGCCAGCAGCCTTGTCGCGGGGGCCGGAGATACGCAGTATTTT	CASSLVAGAGDTQYF	TRBJ2-3	NA	TRBV7-6	NA
TGCGCCAGCAGTTTCGACCCCGGGACAGGGGTGAACGAGCAGTACTTC	CASSFDPGTGVNEQYF	TRBJ2-7	TRBD1	TRBV5-1	NA
TGCGCCAGCAGCACCGGGACTTCGACCTACGAGCAGTACTTC	CASSTGTSTYEQYF	TRBJ2-7	NA	TRBV5-1	NA
TGTGCCAGCAGGAAGGATTTCACAGATACGCAGTATTTT	CASRKDFTDTQYF	TRBJ2-3	NA	TRBV27	NA
TGTGCCAGTAGTATAGCTCGTGACTCCTCCTACGAGCAGTACTTC	CASSIARDSSYEQYF	TRBJ2-7	NA	TRBV19	NA
TGTGCCAGCAGCTTAGCTGGGACCGTGAACACCGGGGAGCTGTTTTTT	CASSLAGTVNTGELFF	TRBJ2-2	NA	TRBV7-2	NA
TGTGCCAGCAGCTTCTACTCCGGGACAGGGGGCGAGCAGTACTTC	CASSFYSGTGGEQYF	TRBJ2-7	TRBD1	TRBV7-9	NA
TGTGCCAGCAGCGTAGGGGGGGGTGCGAATCAGCCCCAGCATTTT	CASSVGGGANQPQHF	TRBJ1-5	NA	TRBV9	once
TGTGCCAGCAGTGGTACAGGGATCCCCTCCACCTACGAGCAGTACTTC	CASSGTGIPSTYEQYF	TRBJ2-7	NA	TRBV25-1	NA
TGTGCCAGCAGTTCGACAGGGGTGGGTACTGAAGCTTTCTTT	CASSSTGVGTEAFF	TRBJ1-1	TRBD1	TRBV28	NA
TGTGCCAGCAGCTTAGGGAGCTCCTATAATTCACCCCTCCACTTT	CASSLGSSYNSPLHF	TRBJ1-6	NA	TRBV7-2	few
TGTGCCAGCAGAAACAGGGGGTTGGGCAATCAGCCCCAGCATTTT	CASRNRGLGNQPQHF	TRBJ1-5	TRBD1	TRBV6-1	once
TGTGCCAGCAGTGAACACAGTTACGAGCAGTACTTC	CASSEHSYEQYF	TRBJ2-7	NA	TRBV2	NA
TGTGCCAGCCGTTCAACAGGGCGGGGAAGAGCTTTCTTT	CASRSTGRGRAFF	TRBJ1-1	NA	TRBV6-5	NA
TGTGCCAGCAGTTTGGCAGGCAGCACAGATACGCAGTATTTT	CASSLAGSTDTQYF	TRBJ2-3	NA	TRBV27	NA
TGCGCCAGCAGCCCCGCTACTCGACGGGGGACACGACGGCGTGAAAAACTGTTTTTT	CASSPATRRGTRRREKLFF	TRBJ1-4	NA	TRBV4-3	NA
TGTGCCAGCAGTAGGACAGTGGGGGATGATGAAAAACTGTTTTTT	CASSRTVGDDEKLFF	TRBJ1-4	NA	TRBV6-4	once
TGTGCCAGCAGTTACCCCGGGACCCAAGGCTACACCTTC	CASSYPGTQGYTF	TRBJ1-2	NA	TRBV6-5	NA
TGTGCCAGCAGCTTGGTGGGGGGGATCCAAGAGACCCAGTACTTC	CASSLVGGIQETQYF	TRBJ2-5	TRBD2	TRBV7-2	NA
TGTGCTTCTCGGGACCACACTGAAGCTTTCTTT	CASRDHTEAFF	TRBJ1-1	NA	TRBV6-5	few
TGTGCCAGTAGTATAGACGTCAACGGGAGGAACACTGAAGCTTTCTTT	CASSIDVNGRNTEAFF	TRBJ1-1	NA	TRBV19	NA
TGCGCCAGCAGCTGGGGATTTGCGGGTAATGAAAAACTGTTTTTT	CASSWGFAGNEKLFF	TRBJ1-4	NA	TRBV5-1	NA
TGCGCCAGCAGCCAAGATGGGGGCAGAGGTTCACCCCTCCACTTT	CASSQDGGRGSPLHF	TRBJ1-6	NA	TRBV4-1	NA
TGTGCCAGCTCCTCAGGGACAGGGGGATCTGGGGCCAACGTCCTGACTTTC	CASSSGTGGSGANVLTF	TRBJ2-6	TRBD1	TRBV6-4	medium-sized
TGTGCCAGTAGTGATTTCTCCGGGCCCGACCTATATAGCAATCAGCCCCAGCATTTT	CASSDFSGPDLYSNQPQHF	TRBJ1-5	NA	TRBV19	NA
TGTGCCAGCACTAATACAGGGCCTGAAGCTTTCTTT	CASTNTGPEAFF	TRBJ1-1	NA	TRBV6-6	NA
TGTGCCAGCAGGCCTGGGGGTTCGGATAATTCACCCCTCCACTTT	CASRPGGSDNSPLHF	TRBJ1-6	NA	TRBV2	NA
TGCGCCAGCAGCTTTCAAAGTTGGAATGAGCAGTTCTTC	CASSFQSWNEQFF	TRBJ2-1	NA	TRBV5-1	NA
TGTGCCAGTAGTGCGAGAGGAGATTCACCCCTCCACTTT	CASSARGDSPLHF	TRBJ1-6	NA	TRBV19	NA
TGTGCCAGTAGTATACAGGTGAACACCGGGGAGCTGTTTTTT	CASSIQVNTGELFF	TRBJ2-2	NA	TRBV19	NA
TGCAGCGTCATGTCATACACCGGGACAGGGCCCTACGAGCAGTACTTC	CSVMSYTGTGPYEQYF	TRBJ2-7	TRBD1	TRBV29-1	NA
TGTGCCAGCAGCTTAGAACGTGGAAACACCATATATTTT	CASSLERGNTIYF	TRBJ1-3	NA	TRBV7-9	few
TGTGCCAGCTCACCATTCAGCACAGGGACTTATGGCTACACCTTC	CASSPFSTGTYGYTF	TRBJ1-2	NA	TRBV18	NA
TGTGCCTGGCAACGGGACGGAGGCGAAAAACTGTTTTTT	CAWQRDGGEKLFF	TRBJ1-4	NA	TRBV30	NA
TGTGCCAGCAGCTCACCCATTACGACAGGGGGGTACGAGCAGTACTTC	CASSSPITTGGYEQYF	TRBJ2-7	TRBD1	TRBV7-9	NA
TGCAGCTCCCGAGGGACAAGGATTGGTAATGAGCAGTTCTTC	CSSRGTRIGNEQFF	TRBJ2-1	NA	TRBV29-1	NA
TGCGCCAGCAGCCAACCGACAGGGTTCGAGCAGTACTTC	CASSQPTGFEQYF	TRBJ2-7	TRBD1	TRBV4-3	NA
TGTGCCAGCAGTGAAGCCCCCGATTGGGCTGAAGCTTTCTTT	CASSEAPDWAEAFF	TRBJ1-1	NA	TRBV6-1	few
TGCGCCAGCAGCTCGGGACAGGGGAACAATGAGCAGTTCTTC	CASSSGQGNNEQFF	TRBJ2-1	TRBD1	TRBV5-1	NA
TGTGCCAGCTCACCACCAGGGTCTTCTGGAAACACCATATATTTT	CASSPPGSSGNTIYF	TRBJ1-3	NA	TRBV18	NA
TGTGCCAGCAGAGAACCCTTTGAACGAGGACAGGGAAAAAATTCACCCCTCCACTTT	CASREPFERGQGKNSPLHF	TRBJ1-6	TRBD1	TRBV6-1	few
TGTGCCAGCAGTCTAGGGTACCTAGCCGGGGAGCTGTTTTTT	CASSLGYLAGELFF	TRBJ2-2	NA	TRBV7-9	NA
TGTGCCAGCAGCGCAGGGGTGAACACTGAAGCTTTCTTT	CASSAGVNTEAFF	TRBJ1-1	NA	TRBV6-5	NA
TGTGCCAGCAGCACAGCCAGGGGCCCAAATCAGCCCCAGCATTTT	CASSTARGPNQPQHF	TRBJ1-5	NA	TRBV6-5	few
TGTGCCAGCAGCGTTACGGGCACCTCCTACGAGCAGTACTTC	CASSVTGTSYEQYF	TRBJ2-7	NA	TRBV9	NA
TGTGCCAGCAGGGGACAGGGGTCCAGGGAGCAGTTCTTC	CASRGQGSREQFF	TRBJ2-1	TRBD1	TRBV13	NA
TGTGCCAGCAGTGAAGTGAGGAGGGCTGGGGGAAATCAGCCCCAGCATTTT	CASSEVRRAGGNQPQHF	TRBJ1-5	NA	TRBV6-1	NA
TGTGCCAGCAGCTTTGACAGGACCTATCAGCCCCAGCATTTT	CASSFDRTYQPQHF	TRBJ1-5	NA	TRBV7-2	NA
TGTGCCAGCAGTGCAAGAACGGGACAGGGCTACGAGCAGTACTTC	CASSARTGQGYEQYF	TRBJ2-7	TRBD1	TRBV6-1	NA
TGTGCCAGCAGCTTCCTTACTTTCTACACCTTC	CASSFLTFYTF	TRBJ1-2	NA	TRBV7-2	NA
TGTGCCATCAGTGATCAGGTGAGCAATGAGCAGTTCTTC	CAISDQVSNEQFF	TRBJ2-1	NA	TRBV10-3	NA
TGTGCCAGCAGGACCCAGGAACCCGATGCTTTCTTT	CASRTQEPDAFF	TRBJ1-1	NA	TRBV2	NA
TGTGCCAGCTCACCATCCTTAATTGGACAGAGTTTCAATTTCGAAAAACTGTTTTTT	CASSPSLIGQSFNFEKLFF	TRBJ1-4	NA	TRBV18	NA